Shown below are 15 T cell receptor beta chains from a single sample sequenced in a study of cytomegalovirus exposure and HLA in healthy donors. Primers: 60 Vbeta forward and 13 Jbeta reverse. Assay: immunoSEQ multiplex PCR; the TCRdb copy retains only in-frame clones and omits some. The data hold approximately 190,000 clones, with roughly 13% observed a single time. The sample consisted of PBMCs. These receptors came from a man aged 50 to 60 in good health and CMV-seropositive.

This clone was seen a handful of times. The chain is built from TRBV25-1 and TRBJ2-3, with a tentative D call TRBD2 (6 bases). CDR1 is MGHDK, CDR2 SYGVNS, per germline. The V and J ends lost 3 bases and 7 bases respectively, with 8 bases between them. The CDR3 extends over 12 amino acids. The DNA of the CDR3 is TGTGCCAGCAGTGACGGGGGTTATACGCAGTATTTT. Its protein product is CASSDGGYTQYF.

This chain connects TRBV7-2 to TRBJ2-5; unclear D gene. Trimming shortened V by 1 base and J by 1 base, and 7 bases separated the two germline ends. CDR3 length: 14 residues. Germline V gives CDR1 SGHTA, CDR2 FQGNSA. The CDR3: CASSLGTFQETQYF. The CDR3 nucleotides read TGTGCCAGCAGCTTAGGAACATTCCAAGAGACCCAGTACTTC.

A few counts support this clone. V gene TRBV18 combines with J gene TRBJ2-5; D gene ambiguous. Trimming removed 2 bases from V and 3 bases from J, with 10 bases in between. The V gene's germline CDR1 is KGHSH and CDR2 LQKENI. The length of the CDR3 is 14 residues. The CDR3 sequence is CASSPSHSKETQYF. The CDR3 DNA reads as TGTGCCAGCTCACCATCCCACAGCAAAGAGACCCAGTACTTC. Variable domain in full (rest from reference TRBV18 and TRBJ2-5): NAGVMQNPRHLVRRRGQEARLRCSPMKGHSHVYWYRQLPEEGLKFMVYLQKENIIDESGMPKERFSAEFPKEGPSILRIQQVVRGDSAAYFCASSPSHSKETQYFGPGTRLLVL.

This clone was counted a few times. V gene TRBV18 combines with J gene TRBJ1-6, with D possibly being TRBD1 (5 bases). Germline V CDR1 and CDR2: KGHSH, LQKENI. This CDR3 has 14 amino acids. Deletions cut 3 bases from V and 9 bases from J, with 12 bases between. CDR3 DNA sequence: TGTGCCAGCTCACCGGACACGAAAGTTTCACCCCTCCACTTT. This sequence encodes CASSPDTKVSPLHF.

This clone showed up just a few times. The chain has TRBV6-5 and TRBJ1-4, with D possibly TRBD1 on 5 matching bases. Looked up from germline, CDR1 is MNHEY and CDR2 is SVGAGI. The ends were cut back, 0 bases at V and 10 bases at J, with 15 bases in the middle. This CDR3 contains 15 residues. The CDR3 spells CASSYSEGSGGKLFF. The CDR3, as DNA: TGTGCCAGCAGTTACTCGGAGGGTTCTGGGGGAAAACTGTTTTTT.

This chain connects TRBV11-3 to TRBJ2-1; TRBD1 matches 8 bases. The CDR3 runs to 15 residues. V was pared by 6 bases and J by 5 bases, with 9 bases of the junction left unmatched. The V gene's germline CDR1 is SGHNT and CDR2 YENEEA. CDR3 sequence reads: CASSSGQAPDNEQFF. CDR3 sequence (DNA): TGTGCCAGCAGTTCGGGACAGGCGCCAGACAATGAGCAGTTCTTC.

The chain recombines TRBV5-6 with TRBJ1-1; D perhaps matches TRBD1 (5 bases). Per the germline V gene, CDR1 is SGHDT and CDR2 is YYEEEE. There are 14 residues in the CDR3. V lost 6 bases and J lost 0, with 12 bases in between. The CDR3 is CASTWTLMNTEAFF. Written as DNA, the CDR3 is TGTGCCAGCACCTGGACACTTATGAACACTGAAGCTTTCTTT.

The chain uses TRBV27 and TRBJ1-6, with unresolved D. CDR3 length: 16 amino acids. Germline lookup yields CDR1 MNHEY and CDR2 SMNVEV (reference sequence). V was shortened by 3 bases and J by 0 bases, with 9 bases between the two germline ends. The CDR3 bases are TGTGCCAGCAGTTTGAGAGGGAGCTCCTATAATTCACCCCTCCACTTT. As protein: CASSLRGSSYNSPLHF.

This clone turned up a few times. Here the CDR3 DNA reads TGCGCCAGCAGCCAAGATGTGGAGGAGCCCGGGGAGCTGTTTTTT. It codes for CASSQDVEEPGELFF. The gene calls are TRBV4-3 and TRBJ2-2, with D perhaps matching TRBD2 (5 bases). Trimming shortened V by 0 bases and J by 6 bases, and 11 bases separated the two germline ends. The germline V gene encodes CDR1 LGHNA and CDR2 YSLEER. The CDR3 spans 15 residues.

This clone was seen a few times. The genes are TRBV11-3 and TRBJ2-6; a weak D match, TRBD2 (6 bases). The CDR3 is made up of 16 amino acids. Trimming removed 4 bases at V and 4 bases at J, with 14 bases between. CDR1 SGHNT and CDR2 YENEEA come from the germline V gene. The CDR3 loop reads CASSSHGGSGANVLTF. In DNA form, the CDR3 reads TGTGCCAGCAGCTCCCACGGGGGTTCCGGGGCCAACGTCCTGACTTTC.

In this sample, this clone turned up a few times. The chain recombines TRBV27 with TRBJ2-1; tentatively, D is TRBD2 (6 bases). Trimming removed 1 base at V and 1 base at J, with 11 bases between. This CDR3 spans 16 amino acids. CDR1 and CDR2 (germline): MNHEY, SMNVEV (reference sequence). CDR3 nucleotides: TGTGCCAGCAGTTTATTGGGACTCCCATCCTACAATGAGCAGTTCTTC. It specifies CASSLLGLPSYNEQFF.

A few counts support this clone. The chain uses TRBV7-9 and TRBJ2-3; D is uncertain. Germline CDR1 is SEHNR and CDR2 is FQNEAQ (reference sequence). Trimming stripped 5 bases from V and 4 bases from J, with 16 bases between. The CDR3 has 15 amino acids. In DNA form, the CDR3 reads TGTGCCAGCAGCCCAACCTCCCGCACTGCAGATACGCAGTATTTT. As protein: CASSPTSRTADTQYF.

This clone was seen a few times. V usage is TRBV11-3 and J usage is TRBJ2-7; D might be TRBD1 (6 bases). The V end lost 5 bases, the J end lost 3 bases, and 11 bases lay between the germline ends. The CDR3 runs to 13 residues. Germline V gives CDR1 SGHNT, CDR2 YENEEA. The CDR3 protein is CASSRTGNYEQYF. DNA for the CDR3: TGTGCCAGCAGCCGAACAGGGAACTACGAGCAGTACTTC.

Here the CDR3 reads CASSGPGNTIYF. CDR3 DNA: TGTGCCAGCTCAGGCCCTGGAAACACCATATATTTT. The V call is TRBV11-2, the J call TRBJ1-3; D unresolved. Looked up from germline, CDR1 is SGHAT and CDR2 is FQNNGV. There are 12 residues in the CDR3. The V end was cut by 8 bases, the J end by 2 bases, with 7 bases between.

This chain joins TRBV29-1 and TRBJ2-5; 9 bases match TRBD2. Germline trimming cut 7 bases from V and 4 bases from J; bases unmatched to any gene: 7. The CDR3 contains 13 residues. The germline V gene has CDR1 SQVTM and CDR2 ANQGSEA. CDR3 coding DNA: TGCAGCGCTCCTATGACTAGCGGAGAGACCCAGTACTTC. This sequence encodes CSAPMTSGETQYF.